This T cell receptor beta chain derives from a study of T cells in Graves' hyperthyroidism and ophthalmopathy. Study context: It was at initial diagnosis, before any treatment, that peripheral blood was collected. Overall study results and limits: Median prediction lead before ophthalmopathy onset was six to eight months with the model.

This clonotype was detected ten times or more. The antigen is undetermined. The investigators amplified TCR beta CDR3 regions from RNA transcripts. The HTBI primer set served for first-round RT-PCR of the TCR CDR3. Each CDR3 protein gets one entry after TCRdb re-called the multiplex PCR reads with MiXCR. Among some 270,000 distinct CDR3 sequences listed, approximately 24% were seen once. The CDR3 runs 11 residues. Germline V gene data show CDR1 as MNHEY and CDR2 as SMNVEV (reference sequence). V dropped 2 bases and J dropped 7 bases, with 3 bases sitting between them. The cohort's ophthalmopathy patients, a group with duration under 3 months, had a Clinical Activity Score of at least 3 and a NOSPECS grade of at least 4.

The sequenced sample was blood. The TCR comes from a middle-aged woman with Graves' ophthalmopathy. The rearrangement uses TRBV27 and TRBJ1-5; D unclear. CDR3 protein: CASSLVQPQHF. The CDR3 region has the DNA TGTGCCAGCAGTTTAGTACAGCCCCAGCATTTT.